These T cell receptor beta chains were read from a single sample in a study of cytomegalovirus exposure and HLA in healthy donors. This table comes from immunoSEQ multiplex PCR, and its TCRdb copy is limited to in-frame clones, with some not included. The sample consists of some 190,000 clones, about nine tenths of them appearing once. Sequencing used PBMCs. These receptors all stem from a boy aged 2 to 10 in good health and CMV-seronegative. Both conserved end residues are part of each CDR3. Fields, in order: J gene, D gene, clone size, V gene, CDR3 DNA, CDR3 protein. A D gene is named only where the DNA matches it firmly. Size is omitted from some rows. Given values are once, few, many or a class for expanded clones.

J gene: TRBJ2-1; D gene: TRBD1; clone size: .; V gene: TRBV5-1; CDR3 DNA: TGCGCCAGCAGCTTCCCGGGCCTGCGACAGGGGGTGATCAATGAGCAGTTCTTC; CDR3 protein: CASSFPGLRQGVINEQFF
J gene: TRBJ1-1; D gene: .; clone size: .; V gene: TRBV5-1; CDR3 DNA: TGCGCCAGCAGCTTTCGGGGGTATGAAACTGAAGCTTTCTTT; CDR3 protein: CASSFRGYETEAFF
J gene: TRBJ2-5; D gene: TRBD1; clone size: .; V gene: TRBV5-1; CDR3 DNA: TGCGCCAGCAGCTCGGACAGGGACGGAGGGGAGCAGTACTTC; CDR3 protein: CASSSDRDGGEQYF
J gene: TRBJ2-7; D gene: .; clone size: .; V gene: TRBV27; CDR3 DNA: TGTGCCAGCAGTTGGTCCGGTGCGGGCTCCTACGAGCAGTACTTC; CDR3 protein: CASSWSGAGSYEQYF
J gene: TRBJ2-7; D gene: TRBD2; clone size: .; V gene: TRBV7-6; CDR3 DNA: TGTGCCAGCAGCTTAAGATCAGCGGGGGGTCTCTACGAGCAGTACTTC; CDR3 protein: CASSLRSAGGLYEQYF
J gene: TRBJ1-3; D gene: TRBD1; clone size: .; V gene: TRBV19; CDR3 DNA: TGTGCCAGTAGCTCATACAGGGGAAGTGGAAACACCATATATTTT; CDR3 protein: CASSSYRGSGNTIYF
J gene: TRBJ1-2; D gene: .; clone size: .; V gene: TRBV7-9; CDR3 DNA: TGTTCCAGCAGCTTAGCAATCCGGAACTATGGCTACACCTTC; CDR3 protein: CSSSLAIRNYGYTF
J gene: TRBJ1-6; D gene: .; clone size: .; V gene: TRBV6-4; CDR3 DNA: TGTGCCAGCAGTGACGCCCCCGGGACAAGCCTCCACTTT; CDR3 protein: CASSDAPGTSLHF
J gene: TRBJ2-3; D gene: .; clone size: .; V gene: TRBV5-1; CDR3 DNA: TGCGCCAGCAGCCTACAGGGTGCGGATACGCAGTATTTT; CDR3 protein: CASSLQGADTQYF
J gene: TRBJ2-7; D gene: TRBD2; clone size: once; V gene: TRBV2; CDR3 DNA: TGTGCCAGCGGGGCCGGGGGGGCCCACGAGCAGTACTTC; CDR3 protein: CASGAGGAHEQYF
J gene: TRBJ1-2; D gene: TRBD1; clone size: .; V gene: TRBV7-9; CDR3 DNA: TGTGCCAGCAGCTTAGCGACAGGGGATCTTGACTATGGCTACACCTTC; CDR3 protein: CASSLATGDLDYGYTF
J gene: TRBJ2-7; D gene: .; clone size: .; V gene: TRBV11-3; CDR3 DNA: TGTGCCAGCCAACATGGCTCCTTGGACTTC; CDR3 protein: CASQHGSLDF
J gene: TRBJ2-2; D gene: .; clone size: .; V gene: TRBV9; CDR3 DNA: TGTGCCAGCAGCCCCGTGCAGGGTAGCACCGGGGAGCTGTTTTTT; CDR3 protein: CASSPVQGSTGELFF
J gene: TRBJ2-3; D gene: .; clone size: .; V gene: TRBV10-3; CDR3 DNA: TGTGCCATCAGTGGAGGCCCTAGCACAGATACGCAGTATTTT; CDR3 protein: CAISGGPSTDTQYF
J gene: TRBJ2-5; D gene: TRBD1; clone size: .; V gene: TRBV7-6; CDR3 DNA: TGTGCCAGCAGCACCCGACAGGGGTCAGAGACCCAGTACTTC; CDR3 protein: CASSTRQGSETQYF
J gene: TRBJ2-7; D gene: .; clone size: .; V gene: TRBV7-7; CDR3 DNA: TGTGCCAGCAGCCGGCCGACTTTCGGGACAATCTACGAGCAGTACTTC; CDR3 protein: CASSRPTFGTIYEQYF
J gene: TRBJ2-7; D gene: .; clone size: .; V gene: TRBV6-1; CDR3 DNA: TGTGCCAGCAGTGCTAGGTACGAGCAGTACTTC; CDR3 protein: CASSARYEQYF
J gene: TRBJ1-3; D gene: TRBD1; clone size: few; V gene: TRBV30; CDR3 DNA: TGTGCCTGGAATAGGGACAGGGTTTTCTCCGGAAACACCATATATTTT; CDR3 protein: CAWNRDRVFSGNTIYF
J gene: TRBJ1-1; D gene: .; clone size: once; V gene: TRBV6-1; CDR3 DNA: TGTGCCAGCAGTGAACCGCCACTGAAAGCTTTCTTT; CDR3 protein: CASSEPPLKAFF
J gene: TRBJ1-1; D gene: .; clone size: few; V gene: TRBV4-1; CDR3 DNA: TGCGCCAGCAGCCAAGATTATATTGAAGCTTTCTTT; CDR3 protein: CASSQDYIEAFF
J gene: TRBJ2-2; D gene: .; clone size: .; V gene: TRBV7-3; CDR3 DNA: TGTGCCAGCAGCTTAGCACAGGGTCCCGGGGAGCTGTTTTTT; CDR3 protein: CASSLAQGPGELFF
J gene: TRBJ1-2; D gene: .; clone size: .; V gene: TRBV28; CDR3 DNA: TGTGCCAGCGGAGCGAAGATCTATGGCTACACCTTC; CDR3 protein: CASGAKIYGYTF
J gene: TRBJ2-3; D gene: .; clone size: .; V gene: TRBV2; CDR3 DNA: TGTGCCAGCAGCGCGCTCAGGGGAGTTAGGGATACGCAGTATTTT; CDR3 protein: CASSALRGVRDTQYF
J gene: TRBJ2-7; D gene: TRBD1; clone size: .; V gene: TRBV28; CDR3 DNA: TGTGCCAGCAGTTTATTAAGGACAGGGTCCTACGAGCAGTACTTC; CDR3 protein: CASSLLRTGSYEQYF
J gene: TRBJ2-3; D gene: TRBD2; clone size: .; V gene: TRBV5-1; CDR3 DNA: TGCGCCAGCAGCTTGGTTCCTAGCGGGGGCACAGATACGCAGTATTTT; CDR3 protein: CASSLVPSGGTDTQYF
J gene: TRBJ2-5; D gene: TRBD2; clone size: .; V gene: TRBV5-1; CDR3 DNA: TGCGCCAGCAGCCTCACTGGGGGAGGGGAGACCCAGTACTTC; CDR3 protein: CASSLTGGGETQYF
J gene: TRBJ2-7; D gene: TRBD1; clone size: .; V gene: TRBV5-1; CDR3 DNA: TGCGCCAGCAATCCGGGACAGGGTAGCTACGAGCAGTACTTC; CDR3 protein: CASNPGQGSYEQYF
J gene: TRBJ1-6; D gene: TRBD1; clone size: .; V gene: TRBV30; CDR3 DNA: TGTGCCTGGAGTGTAGGGAAGACAGGGGCGTCACCCCTCCACTTT; CDR3 protein: CAWSVGKTGASPLHF
J gene: TRBJ1-2; D gene: .; clone size: .; V gene: TRBV28; CDR3 DNA: TGTGCCAGCAGTGACCTGGGAGGGGCCCTTACACTTGACTATGGCTACACCTTC; CDR3 protein: CASSDLGGALTLDYGYTF
J gene: TRBJ1-1; D gene: .; clone size: .; V gene: TRBV30; CDR3 DNA: TGTGCCTGGAGCTCCCTGAAAGTACGGTTGAACACTGAAGCTTTCTTT; CDR3 protein: CAWSSLKVRLNTEAFF
J gene: TRBJ2-7; D gene: TRBD1; clone size: .; V gene: TRBV28; CDR3 DNA: TGTGCCAGCAGTTTATGGGAGGGGGACAGGTTCATCGAGCAGTACTTC; CDR3 protein: CASSLWEGDRFIEQYF
J gene: TRBJ2-5; D gene: TRBD2; clone size: .; V gene: TRBV5-4; CDR3 DNA: TGTGCCAGCAGCTTGCCCGGGGAGGGAGAGACCCAGTACTTC; CDR3 protein: CASSLPGEGETQYF
J gene: TRBJ2-1; D gene: .; clone size: .; V gene: TRBV6-6; CDR3 DNA: TGTGCCAGCCTGAATTCCGGTAATGAGCAGTTCTTC; CDR3 protein: CASLNSGNEQFF
J gene: TRBJ2-2; D gene: .; clone size: .; V gene: TRBV19; CDR3 DNA: TGTGCCAGTAGTATCACATCGAACACCGGGGAGCTGTTTTTT; CDR3 protein: CASSITSNTGELFF
J gene: TRBJ2-5; D gene: .; clone size: .; V gene: TRBV4-2; CDR3 DNA: TGTGCCAGCAGCCCAGTCGCACAGGGAACAGTGGAAGAGACCCAGTACTTC; CDR3 protein: CASSPVAQGTVEETQYF
J gene: TRBJ2-3; D gene: .; clone size: .; V gene: TRBV29-1; CDR3 DNA: TGCAGCGTCGCCAGGGGTCCTAATACGCAGTATTTT; CDR3 protein: CSVARGPNTQYF